This T cell receptor beta chain was captured by sequencing in a study of blood T cell repertoires in COVID-19. Some clones are missing from TCRdb's copy, which holds only in-frame ones; the method was immunoSEQ multiplex PCR. The repertoire has 230,000 or so clones, roughly 79% of them found once; the top ten carry 7.5%. Germline V gene lookup returns CDR1 MDHEN and CDR2 SYDVKM. Germline trimming cut 3 bases from V and 4 bases from J; bases unmatched to any gene: 9. The CDR3 spans 15 residues. The sequenced sample was peripheral blood. The sequence derives from a woman of 80 years or more with COVID-19, enrolled during active disease. This rearrangement joins TRBV28 to TRBJ2-7; 7 bases are shared with TRBD1. The CDR3 DNA is TGTGCCAGCAGTTTCGGGCGACAGGGCGGGTACGAGCAGTACTTC. Its translation: CASSFGRQGGYEQYF.